These 28 T cell receptor beta chains share one sample of origin, sequenced in a study of T cell responses to AZD1222 COVID-19 vaccine. Data came from immunoSEQ multiplex PCR; TCRdb stores just in-frame clones and leaves some out. The sample yields about 220,000 clones, 93% seen once. The sequenced sample was peripheral blood, obtained on day 0 of MenACWY control vaccination. All receptors come from an adult in good health.

The CDR3 protein is CASSQEREQYF. The CDR3 nucleotides are TGTGCCAGCAGCCAGGAGCGCGAGCAGTACTTC. This sequence joins TRBV3-1 (or the pseudogene TRBV3-2) and TRBJ2-7; D not resolved. Per germline, CDR1 LGHDT and CDR2 YNNKEL (reference sequence). This CDR3 contains 11 residues. Trimming stripped 3 bases from V and 6 bases from J, with 6 bases between.

The rearrangement uses TRBV3-1 (or the pseudogene TRBV3-2) and TRBJ1-4; TRBD1 is a possible D gene (5 bases). V lost 4 bases to trimming and J lost 4 bases, with 10 bases between them. The germline V gene has CDR1 LGHDT and CDR2 YNNKEL (reference sequence). This CDR3 contains 14 residues. In DNA, the CDR3 is TGTGCCAGCAGCCCCCTCCAGGGTAATGAAAAACTGTTTTTT. Encoded protein: CASSPLQGNEKLFF.

The rearrangement links TRBV5-1 to TRBJ1-2; 9 bases map to TRBD1. After removal of 4 bases from V and 6 bases from J, the junction contained 4 bases not matched to a gene. The CDR3 contains 13 residues. CDR1 and CDR2 (germline): SGHRS, YFSETQ. CDR3 protein: CASSPRTGDGYTF. The CDR3 DNA follows: TGCGCCAGCAGCCCACGGACAGGGGATGGCTACACCTTC.

The chain carries TRBV3-1 (or the pseudogene TRBV3-2) and TRBJ2-3; D gene ambiguous. This CDR3 has 12 amino acids. V shed 10 bases and J shed 3 bases, with 11 bases lying between them. CDR1 LGHDT and CDR2 YNNKEL come from the germline V gene (reference sequence). The CDR3 bases are TGTGCCACCATGGGATCTACAGATACGCAGTATTTT. Its protein is CATMGSTDTQYF.

This CDR3 reads CASSSGGQGAHTEAFF. CDR3 DNA sequence: TGTGCCAGCAGTTCGGGGGGACAGGGGGCCCACACTGAAGCTTTCTTT. This chain links TRBV27 with TRBJ1-1, with 12 bases that match TRBD1. The CDR3 covers 16 residues. In germline, CDR1 is MNHEY, CDR2 SMNVEV (reference sequence). Trimming removed 4 bases from V and 3 bases from J; junction bases left unmatched: 6.

In DNA form, the CDR3 reads TGTGCCACCTCGGTTGGAAACACCATATATTTT. This codes for CATSVGNTIYF. The chain combines TRBV10-3 with TRBJ1-3; no clear D. The V gene's germline CDR1 is ENHRY and CDR2 SYGVKD. The CDR3 runs 11 residues. Trimming took 10 bases from V and 3 from J, leaving 7 bases between them.

V usage is TRBV6-2 or TRBV6-3 and J usage is TRBJ2-5, with D possibly TRBD1 on 6 matching bases. Germline V lookup: CDR1 MNHEY, CDR2 SVGEGT. The CDR3 covers 16 residues. V lost 2 bases, J lost 1 base, and 14 bases lay in between. The CDR3 is CASSYRQGRSQETQYF. The CDR3, as DNA: TGTGCCAGCAGTTACCGCCAGGGGAGATCCCAAGAGACCCAGTACTTC.

This clone was counted between two and nine times. The genes are TRBV18 and TRBJ1-6; D unresolved. Trimming removed 2 bases from V and 8 bases from J, with 7 bases in between. Looked up from germline, CDR1 is KGHSH and CDR2 is LQKENI. The CDR3 covers 13 residues. This CDR3 is CASSPGVDSPLHF. The CDR3 nucleotides read TGTGCCAGCTCACCAGGGGTCGATTCACCCCTCCACTTT.

The genes are TRBV10-2 and TRBJ1-1; no firm D call. V lost 3 bases and J lost 8, with 22 bases in between. The CDR3 consists of 16 residues. Germline CDR1 reads WSHSY; CDR2 reads SAAADI. This chain's CDR3 is CASSEPVTLTRSEAFF. The CDR3 DNA follows: TGCGCCAGCAGTGAACCCGTGACCCTAACGAGGTCCGAAGCTTTCTTT.

The chain is built from TRBV20-1 and TRBJ1-4; D uncertain. Germline V gives CDR1 DFQATT, CDR2 SNEGSKA (reference sequence). The ends were cut back, 6 bases at V and 14 bases at J, with 16 bases in the middle. This CDR3 is 11 amino acids long. The CDR3 protein is CSATNGGDLFF. DNA for the CDR3: TGCAGTGCCACAAACGGCGGCGACCTGTTTTTT.

This clone has just one count. The genes are TRBV6-6 and TRBJ1-3; D call uncertain. The V and J ends lost 8 bases and 0 bases respectively, with 14 bases between them. The CDR3 spans 15 residues. Germline V gene lookup returns CDR1 MNHNY and CDR2 SVGAGI (reference sequence). The CDR3 DNA is TGTGCCAGCCTCCACGGCGGCGTCTCTGGAAACACCATATATTTT. It encodes CASLHGGVSGNTIYF.

The gene calls are TRBV7-3 and TRBJ2-7, with 7 nucleotides matching TRBD2. V lost 2 bases to trimming and J lost 4 bases; unmatched junction nucleotides: 11. There are 16 residues in the CDR3. The germline V gene encodes CDR1 SGHTA and CDR2 FQGTGA. The CDR3 region is CASSLGEGIARYEQYF. As DNA, the CDR3 is TGTGCCAGCAGCTTAGGGGAGGGGATCGCTAGGTACGAGCAGTACTTC.

V is TRBV19 and J is TRBJ1-5; no firm D call. Germline V CDR1 and CDR2: LNHDA, SQIVND (reference sequence). V gave up 5 bases and J gave up 3 bases, with 8 bases separating them. The CDR3 is 13 residues long. The CDR3 bases are TGTGCCAGTAGTCTGTCCCCCAATCAGCCCCAGCATTTT. Translating gives CASSLSPNQPQHF.

This sequence joins TRBV5-5 and TRBJ2-2; D perhaps matches TRBD2 (5 bases). CDR1 is SGHKS, CDR2 YYEKEE, per germline (reference sequence). Trimming removed 1 base from V and 7 bases from J, with 11 bases in between. This CDR3 comprises 14 residues. The CDR3 spells CASSLTGSGGELFF. The CDR3 region has the DNA TGTGCCAGCAGCTTGACGGGAAGCGGCGGGGAGCTGTTTTTT.

CDR3 amino acids: CASSPQRGQPQHF. The CDR3 DNA follows: TGTGCCAGCTCACCCCAGCGGGGCCAGCCCCAGCATTTT. The chain couples TRBV18 to TRBJ1-5; tentatively, D is TRBD1 (5 bases). The V and J ends lost 3 bases and 7 bases respectively, with 10 bases between them. Germline CDR1 reads KGHSH; CDR2 reads LQKENI. The CDR3 has 13 residues.

The chain recombines TRBV7-2 with TRBJ1-5, with TRBD1 matching 7 bases. The trim removed 3 bases at V and 4 bases at J, leaving 6 bases unmatched. The germline V gene encodes CDR1 SGHTA and CDR2 FQGNSA. There are 15 residues in the CDR3. DNA of the CDR3: TGTGCCAGCAGCTTGGCGACAGGGAGTAATCAGCCCCAGCATTTT. It codes for CASSLATGSNQPQHF.

In its sample, this clone was seen once. The V gene is TRBV7-9, the J gene TRBJ2-2; 7 nucleotides line up with TRBD2. CDR1 and CDR2 from the germline V gene are SEHNR and FQNEAQ (reference sequence). The CDR3 has 14 amino acids. V trimming: 2 bases; J trimming: 6 bases; junction bases outside the gene matches: 3. CDR3 nucleotide sequence: TGTGCCAGCAGCTTAAGCGGGGCTCCCGGGGAGCTGTTTTTT. Its translation: CASSLSGAPGELFF.

The V and J genes are TRBV30 and TRBJ2-6; no clear D gene. CDR3 size: 14 residues. Trimming left V 3 bases short and J 0 bases short, with 6 bases between. Germline values: CDR1 GTSNPN, CDR2 SVGIG (reference sequence). CDR3 coding DNA: TGTGCCTGGAGAATAGACTCTGGGGCCAACGTCCTGACTTTC. This translates into CAWRIDSGANVLTF.

The chain uses TRBV19 and TRBJ1-2, with D uncertain. Looked up from germline, CDR1 is LNHDA and CDR2 is SQIVND (reference sequence). The CDR3 extends over 12 amino acids. The V gene lost 9 bases and the J gene lost 4 bases, with 12 bases spanning the gap. CDR3 nucleotides: TGTGCCAGCGCCGATAAGGGCTATGGCTACACCTTC. It specifies CASADKGYGYTF.

This clone was observed a handful of times. The chain joins TRBV3-1 (or the pseudogene TRBV3-2) to TRBJ2-7; either TRBD1 or TRBD2 may fit D (5 bases each). Germline-derived CDR1 and CDR2 are LGHDT and YNNKEL (reference sequence). V lost 3 bases and J lost 6, with 18 bases in between. The CDR3 is 15 residues long. The CDR3 nucleotides are TGTGCCAGCAGCCAGAAATCACAACGGGGCGGCGAGCAGTACTTC. Amino acid sequence: CASSQKSQRGGEQYF.

Only one count was recorded for this clone. V and J are TRBV20-1 and TRBJ1-5, with D tentatively TRBD1 (6 bases). This CDR3 has 16 amino acids. Germline assignment: CDR1 DFQATT and CDR2 SNEGSKA (reference sequence). V lost 3 bases, J lost 0 bases, and 15 bases lay in between. DNA of the CDR3: TGCAGTGCTAGTCCCTTCGGGGGGCTTAGCAATCAGCCCCAGCATTTT. This sequence encodes CSASPFGGLSNQPQHF.

This chain joins TRBV6-6 and TRBJ1-1; a weak D match, TRBD1 (6 bases). Germline V gives CDR1 MNHNY, CDR2 SVGAGI (reference sequence). V lost 5 bases and J 4 bases, leaving 11 bases between the germline ends. The CDR3 extends over 13 amino acids. The CDR3 region has the DNA TGTGCCAGCAGTCCCGGGACATCCACTGAAGCTTTCTTT. Its protein is CASSPGTSTEAFF.

Only one count was recorded for this clone. V and J are TRBV23-1 and TRBJ2-2; the D is unclear. TRBV23-1 counts as an open reading frame of uncertain function. This CDR3 comprises 15 residues. Trimming stripped 2 bases from V and 0 bases from J, with 7 bases between. DNA for the CDR3: TGCGCCAGCAGTCAAGCTGGGTCGAACACCGGGGAGCTGTTTTTT. This translates into CASSQAGSNTGELFF.

The chain recombines TRBV27 with TRBJ2-7, with 10 bases that match TRBD1. The V gene end was trimmed by 9 bases and the J gene end by 4 bases; junction bases not matched to a gene: 3. The CDR3 has 12 amino acids. Per germline, CDR1 MNHEY and CDR2 SMNVEV (reference sequence). In DNA, the CDR3 is TGTGCCAGTCGACAGGGGGCGTACGAGCAGTACTTC. Its protein product is CASRQGAYEQYF.

The chain combines TRBV6-1 with TRBJ1-5, with TRBD1 as a possible D gene (5 bases). This CDR3 spans 16 amino acids. Germline assignment: CDR1 MNHNS and CDR2 SASEGT. V was shortened by 3 bases and J by 2 bases, with 14 bases between the two germline ends. CDR3 coding DNA: TGTGCCAGCAGTGAGGACACACGTGGGGGCAATCAGCCCCAGCATTTT. It codes for CASSEDTRGGNQPQHF.

This clone was seen only once. The chain links TRBV10-3 to TRBJ1-6, with 7 bases matching TRBD1. The germline V gene has CDR1 ENHRY and CDR2 SYGVKD. The CDR3 has 16 amino acids. The V gene end was trimmed by 3 bases and the J gene end by 6 bases; junction bases not matched to a gene: 8. The CDR3 DNA sequence: TGTGCCATCAGTGATGTGGTGGGACAGTCTAATTCACCCCTCCACTTT. Translation gives CAISDVVGQSNSPLHF.

DNA of the CDR3: TGTGCCAGCAGTTTCGCTAGCGGCACAGATACGCAGTATTTT. The encoded protein is CASSFASGTDTQYF. This chain connects TRBV6-5 to TRBJ2-3; possible D gene TRBD2, 6 bases. The V gene's germline CDR1 is MNHEY and CDR2 SVGAGI. The CDR3 sequence is 14 residues long. Trimming took 4 bases from V and 1 from J, leaving 9 bases between them.

The chain combines TRBV5-6 with TRBJ1-3; D unclear. Germline CDR1 is SGHDT and CDR2 is YYEEEE. CDR3 size: 15 residues. Trimming pared 2 bases from V and 0 bases from J, leaving 9 bases between. CDR3: CASSLKGYSGNTIYF. DNA for the CDR3: TGTGCCAGCAGCTTAAAGGGCTACTCTGGAAACACCATATATTTT.